Sequencing of this T cell receptor beta chain was carried out in a study of blood T cell repertoires in COVID-19. Study as a whole: Some COVID-19 samples were acute and others convalescent; all came from the United States, Italy and Spain. In each case, the material was cDNA or gDNA derived from T cells, B-cell-depleted T cells, or PBMCs.

In the authors' methods: How many nucleated cells were present was estimated from reference gene primer amplification. Data came from immunoSEQ multiplex PCR; TCRdb stores just in-frame clones and leaves some out. Clonal size and the V and J genes are those of that table, whereas D and trimming came from the DNA. Of 350,000 to 400,000 clones in the sample, around 90% were seen once. The CDR3 sequence is 15 residues long. Germline-derived CDR1 and CDR2 are MNHEY and SVGEGT. V lost 6 bases, J lost 2 bases, and 7 bases stayed unmatched. The rearrangement joins TRBV6-2 or TRBV6-3 to TRBJ2-5; TRBD2 matches 9 bases. The TCR sequence derives from a man younger than 30 with active or convalescent COVID-19. Source material: peripheral blood. CDR3 loop: CASSSAGGPQETQYF. DNA for the CDR3: TGTGCCAGCAGCTCAGCGGGGGGCCCTCAAGAGACCCAGTACTTC.